The clone carrying this T cell receptor (beta chain) occurred a few times. The antigen is not known. This entry comes from a study of a mutant IDH1 vaccine in newly diagnosed glioma. Time point in this sample: week 5, during vaccination. Vaccination used 300 ug of mutant IDH1 20-mer peptide per dose, with topical imiquimod. Astrocytomas that were new, WHO grade 3 or 4, IDH1-mutant and ATRX-lost were present in the donors. Assay used: immunoSEQ multiplex PCR; TCRdb lists only in-frame clones, some missing. The sample shows about 26,000 clones, roughly three quarters of them seen only once. This CDR3 has 13 residues. The V gene lost 6 bases and the J gene lost 3 bases, with 8 bases spanning the gap. CDR1 and CDR2 (germline): LGHNA, YNFKEQ.

The specimen comprised PBMCs, sampled from a glioma patient whose treatment included an IDH1 peptide vaccine. The TCR was taken from a man aged 35-49 years with glioma. Some clones in this sample may be carry-over from other donors' samples. The chain links TRBV4-2 to TRBJ1-4; unclear D gene. The CDR3 region has the DNA TGTGCCAGCAGGGGTTGGCCTAATGAAAAACTGTTTTTT. The encoded protein is CASRGWPNEKLFF.